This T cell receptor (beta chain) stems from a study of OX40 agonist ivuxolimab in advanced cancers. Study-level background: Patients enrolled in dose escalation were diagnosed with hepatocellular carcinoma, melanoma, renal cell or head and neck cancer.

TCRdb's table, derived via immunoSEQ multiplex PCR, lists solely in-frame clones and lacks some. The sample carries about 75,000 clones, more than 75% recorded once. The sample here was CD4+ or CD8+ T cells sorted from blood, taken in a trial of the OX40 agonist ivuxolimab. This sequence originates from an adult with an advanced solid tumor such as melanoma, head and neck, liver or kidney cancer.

The CDR3 DNA sequence: TGTGCCAGCAGCTTAAGGTGGAGCGGATTCTACGAGCAGTACTTC. This gives the protein CASSLRWSGFYEQYF. The chain uses TRBV4-2 and TRBJ2-7; D is perhaps TRBD2 (5 bases). This CDR3 has 15 amino acids. The V end lost 5 bases, the J end lost 3 bases, and 17 bases lay between the germline ends. Germline V gene lookup returns CDR1 LGHNA and CDR2 YNFKEQ.